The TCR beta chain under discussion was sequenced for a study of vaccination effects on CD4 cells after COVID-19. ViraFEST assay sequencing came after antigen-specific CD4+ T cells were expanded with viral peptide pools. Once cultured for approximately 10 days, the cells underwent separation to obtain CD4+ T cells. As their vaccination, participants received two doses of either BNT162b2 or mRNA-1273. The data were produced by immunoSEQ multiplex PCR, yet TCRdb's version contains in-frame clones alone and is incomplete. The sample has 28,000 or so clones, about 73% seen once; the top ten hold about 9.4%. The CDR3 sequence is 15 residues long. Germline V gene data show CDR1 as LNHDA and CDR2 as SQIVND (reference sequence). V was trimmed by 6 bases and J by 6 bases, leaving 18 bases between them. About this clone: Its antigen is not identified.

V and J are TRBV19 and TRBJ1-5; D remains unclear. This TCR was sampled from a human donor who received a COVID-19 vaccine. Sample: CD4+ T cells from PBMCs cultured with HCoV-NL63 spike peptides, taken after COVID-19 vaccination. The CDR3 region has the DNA TGTGCCAGTAGGCCGGTCGGAAGAGTCGGTCAGCCCCAGCATTTT. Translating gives CASRPVGRVGQPQHF.